This note documents a single T cell receptor beta chain sequence. Its antigen is currently unknown. This sample is drawn from a study of post-analysis software for immune sequencing data. Turning to the study itself: The patients showed relapsing-remitting, secondary progressive and progressive-relapsing multiple sclerosis courses. Broader study findings: The study found significantly lower normalized Chao1 diversity in multiple sclerosis patients than in controls. Five or six TRBV segments were significantly more frequent in patients than in controls. TRBV5-6, TRBV5-1 and TRBV20-1 were among these segments.

Incorporated into the TCR beta cDNA libraries were unique molecular identifiers, which served to reduce PCR and sequencing biases. Input populations of about 0.95 to 10 million T cells gave rise to roughly 0.5 million cDNA molecules. TCRdb re-derived calls from the PCR reads in MiXCR, one entry per CDR3 protein. The data contain approximately 730,000 distinct CDR3 sequences, 46% of them singletons. CDR3 length equals 14 residues. Germline CDR1 reads SGHRS; CDR2 reads YFSETQ. V gave up 4 bases and J gave up 2 bases, with 13 bases separating them. The V gene is TRBV5-1, the J gene TRBJ2-7; no clear D. This receptor was identified in a girl under 18 with multiple sclerosis. The specimen sequenced was blood. CDR3 region: CASSPLPPTYEQYF. As DNA, the CDR3 is TGCGCCAGCAGCCCATTACCGCCAACCTACGAGCAGTACTTC.